The rows below give T cell receptor beta chains drawn from one sample of a study of T cells in Graves' hyperthyroidism and ophthalmopathy. TCRdb processed the multiplex PCR reads anew with MiXCR; each CDR3 protein has one entry. The sample consists of some 180,000 distinct CDR3 sequences, 17% of them appearing once. The sample consisted of blood. Receptors originate from a woman aged 50 to 65 with Graves' hyperthyroidism. CDR3s leave out the opening cysteine and the closing phenylalanine or tryptophan. Fields, in order: J gene, CDR3 length, V gene, clone size, CDR3 protein. The size of a clone is reported for some rows only, either as once, few or many, or as a class for expanded clones.

J gene: TRBJ1-5
CDR3 length: 15
V gene: TRBV6-1
clone size: many
CDR3 protein: ASSEAMDPRGNQPQH

J gene: TRBJ1-1
CDR3 length: 10
V gene: TRBV20-1
clone size: many
CDR3 protein: SSPQGNTEAF

J gene: TRBJ2-7
CDR3 length: 13
V gene: TRBV2
clone size: many
CDR3 protein: ASRYIAGGGYEQY

J gene: TRBJ1-2
CDR3 length: 11
V gene: TRBV20-1
clone size: NA
CDR3 protein: SAEDRGVNGYT

J gene: TRBJ2-5
CDR3 length: 14
V gene: TRBV6-1
clone size: many
CDR3 protein: ASSAFPTGVFETQY

J gene: TRBJ2-4
CDR3 length: 11
V gene: TRBV29-1
clone size: NA
CDR3 protein: SVVLQGGNIQY

J gene: TRBJ2-7
CDR3 length: 17
V gene: TRBV5-4
clone size: NA
CDR3 protein: ASSLGGGLAGAGLHEQY

J gene: TRBJ2-5
CDR3 length: 13
V gene: TRBV20-1
clone size: many
CDR3 protein: SASSFKAGVETQY

J gene: TRBJ1-6
CDR3 length: 12
V gene: TRBV2
clone size: NA
CDR3 protein: ASRSQGNNSPLR

J gene: TRBJ2-1
CDR3 length: 13
V gene: TRBV7-3
clone size: few
CDR3 protein: ASSLTLAGVSEQF